Here is one T cell receptor beta chain with its context. Primers for the PCR totalled 60 Vbeta and 13 Jbeta. Sequenced by immunoSEQ multiplex PCR; TCRdb stores in-frame clones only, minus some. The table has more than 150,000 clones, 80% seen once. The data originate from a study of cytomegalovirus exposure and HLA in healthy donors. Germline assignment: CDR1 SNHLY and CDR2 FYNNEI. V trimming: 9 bases; J trimming: 4 bases; junction bases outside the gene matches: 6. The CDR3 consists of 13 residues. Sequenced: PBMCs. The chain couples TRBV2 to TRBJ1-2, with 9 positions matching TRBD1. The source of this sequence is a boy younger than 18 in good health and CMV-seronegative. In nucleotides, the CDR3 is TGTGCCAGAGAACCGGGACAGGGCTATGGCTACACCTTC. Amino acids: CAREPGQGYGYTF.